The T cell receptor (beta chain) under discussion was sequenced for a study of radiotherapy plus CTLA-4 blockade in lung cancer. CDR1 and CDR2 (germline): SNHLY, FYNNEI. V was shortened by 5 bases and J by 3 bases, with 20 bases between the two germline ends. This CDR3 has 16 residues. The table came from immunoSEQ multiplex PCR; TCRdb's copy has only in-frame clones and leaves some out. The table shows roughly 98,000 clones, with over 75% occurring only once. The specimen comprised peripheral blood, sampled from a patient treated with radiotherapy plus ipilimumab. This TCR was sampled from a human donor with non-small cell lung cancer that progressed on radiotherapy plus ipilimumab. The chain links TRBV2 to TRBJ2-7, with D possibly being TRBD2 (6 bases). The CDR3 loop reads CASSPFSAEGNYEQYF. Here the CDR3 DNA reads TGTGCCAGCAGTCCCTTTTCTGCGGAGGGGAACTACGAGCAGTACTTC.